This T cell receptor beta chain was captured by sequencing in a study of response to subunit inactivated influenza vaccine. The CDR3 extends over 17 amino acids. V lost 2 bases to trimming and J lost 4 bases; unmatched junction nucleotides: 11. Germline V lookup: CDR1 SGHTA, CDR2 FQGNSA. This clonotype was detected a few times. Its antigen remains unidentified. Each CDR3 protein gets one entry after TCRdb re-called the RT-PCR reads with MiXCR. The table has hundreds of thousands of distinct CDR3 sequences, about 10% seen once. Findings and limits, study-wide: Each seasonal influenza vaccination, the authors suggested, recruits few new T cells.

A further study also used this sample, focusing on T cells expressing NK-cell markers. As reported in that work: TCR beta cDNA was made by 5'RACE template switching with UMIs. Underlying the TCR beta repertoires were sorted CD3+CD56+NKG2C+, CD3+CD56+NKG2C- and CD3+CD56-NKG2C+ T cells. In several experiments, an anti-gamma-delta TCR antibody restricted sorting to alpha-beta TCR T cells. A handful of donors showed these clonotypes also leading the CD3+CD56-NKG2C+ fraction.

The gene calls are TRBV7-2 and TRBJ2-4; 7 bases fit TRBD2. The TCR originated in a man aged 50-59 years who received an inactivated influenza vaccine. The starting material was PBMCs from blood, obtained on the day of vaccination. CDR3 residues: CASSLTGLVGSKNIQYF. Here the CDR3 DNA reads TGTGCCAGCAGCTTAACAGGACTAGTTGGTTCTAAAAACATTCAGTACTTC.